Listed below are T cell receptor beta chains from one sample, sequenced in a study of blood T cell repertoires in COVID-19. Assay: immunoSEQ multiplex PCR; the TCRdb copy retains only in-frame clones and omits some. The sample has 150,000 or so clones, around 81% seen once. Sequences were obtained from PBMCs or T cells enriched from blood (not recorded which). These receptors were collected from a man in his forties who had recovered from COVID-19. The CDR3 runs from the conserved cysteine through the conserved F or W. A D gene is named only where the DNA matches it firmly. Some rows mark clone size as missing; the rest say once, few, many or name a class of expanded clone.

clone_size j_call v_call d_call cdr3_nt cdr3_aa
once TRBJ2-1 TRBV3-1/TRBV3-2 TRBD2 TGTGCCAGCAGCCAAGGACTAGCGGAAAGGCAGTTCTTC CASSQGLAERQFF
. TRBJ2-7 TRBV2 . TGTGCGGGGGCAAGGGAGTACGAGCAGTACTTC CAGAREYEQYF
. TRBJ2-1 TRBV7-9 TRBD2 TGTGCCAGCAGCCCGAGCATCCTCGGGACTAGCCATGAGCAGTTCTTC CASSPSILGTSHEQFF
. TRBJ2-3 TRBV12-5 . TGTGCTAGTAAGCGGTTAGATACGCAGTATTTT CASKRLDTQYF
. TRBJ2-7 TRBV12-3/TRBV12-4 . TGTGCCAGCTCGTACGGAGTAGTTGACGAGCAGTACTTC CASSYGVVDEQYF
. TRBJ2-1 TRBV30 . TGTGCCTGGAACCCGGGGATCTACAATGAGCAGTTCTTC CAWNPGIYNEQFF
few TRBJ2-7 TRBV18 . TGTGCCAGCTCATCGGAGGATTACGAGCAGTACTTC CASSSEDYEQYF
. TRBJ1-2 TRBV30 . TGTGCCTGGATCACAGAGTACTATGGCTACACCTTC CAWITEYYGYTF
. TRBJ1-6 TRBV19 . TGTGCCAGTAGTATCCTCCCGCGTTCACCCCTCCACTTT CASSILPRSPLHF
. TRBJ1-5 TRBV30 TRBD1 TGTGCCTGGAGGGGACAGGGAGGTCAGCCCCAGCATTTT CAWRGQGGQPQHF
. TRBJ1-1 TRBV6-5 TRBD1 TGTGCCAGCAGTTATACGAGCCCCGACCGGGACAGGGGGCTTTTCTTT CASSYTSPDRDRGLFF
. TRBJ1-2 TRBV30 . TGTGCCTGCCCTCGAGGTGCGGCCTCGGGTGGCTACACCTTC CACPRGAASGGYTF
. TRBJ2-3 TRBV30 TRBD2 TGTGCCTCCTCTAGCGGGGGGGCTTTCACAGATACGCAGTATTTT CASSSGGAFTDTQYF
once TRBJ1-2 TRBV30 TRBD1 TGTGCCTGGACTAGGACAGGCTATGGCTACACCTTC CAWTRTGYGYTF
. TRBJ2-3 TRBV24-1 . TGTGCCACCAGTAACAGCCGCATCTCGTATTTT CATSNSRISYF
. TRBJ2-7 TRBV12-5 . TGTGCTAGTGGTTTCGGTCGCGAGCAGTACTTC CASGFGREQYF
. TRBJ2-2 TRBV5-1 TRBD1 TGCGCCAGCAGCTTTCACGTTGACAGGGCCGAGGGGACCGGGGAGCTGTTTTTT CASSFHVDRAEGTGELFF
. TRBJ2-2 TRBV7-9 TRBD1 TGTGCCACGGACAGGGGCTACACCGGGGAGCTGTTTTTT CATDRGYTGELFF
. TRBJ1-1 TRBV5-6 . TGTGCCAGCAGCTTCAACAGGGCAGCTTTCTTT CASSFNRAAFF
once TRBJ2-2 TRBV25-1 . TGTGCCAGCAGTCGCACAGGGAACACCGGGGAGCTGTTTTTT CASSRTGNTGELFF
. TRBJ2-1 TRBV9 . TGTGCCAGCAGCCAAAGTAACAGGGACAATGAGCAGTTCTTC CASSQSNRDNEQFF
. TRBJ1-2 TRBV7-9 . TGTGCCAGCAGCCCGGTAGGAGCCAACCTCTATGGCTACACCTTC CASSPVGANLYGYTF